This TCR beta chain was sequenced for a study of blood T cell repertoires in COVID-19. Overall study: Whether acute or convalescent, the COVID-19 samples came from the United States, Italy and Spain.

Germline CDR1 and CDR2: LGHDT and YNNKEL (reference sequence). The CDR3 length is 13 residues. Germline trimming cut 7 bases from V and 3 bases from J; bases unmatched to any gene: 1. Methods used by the authors: Estimated nucleated cell counts came from reference gene primer amplification. Profiling relied on immunoSEQ multiplex PCR, and the TCRdb table lists in-frame clones only, not all of them. D and trimming come from the DNA, and the V and J calls and clone size come from that table. Of 100,000 to 150,000 clones in the sample, roughly 91% were seen once. This rearrangement joins TRBV3-1 (or the pseudogene TRBV3-2) to TRBJ2-7, with 12 bases matching TRBD2. Sample: peripheral blood. The receptor comes from a man over 45 with active or convalescent COVID-19. Here the CDR3 reads CASTLAGGYEQYF. CDR3 bases: TGTGCCAGCACACTAGCGGGAGGCTACGAGCAGTACTTC.